Presented here are 3 T cell receptor beta chains from one specimen sequenced in a study of technical replicates of blood from a handful of donors. This table comes from immunoSEQ multiplex PCR, and its TCRdb copy is limited to in-frame clones, with some not included. The sample contains roughly 80,000 clones, 91% of which appear only once. The sequencing sample was made of T cells isolated from PBMCs. All receptors come from a human donor in good health.

The chain joins TRBV18 to TRBJ1-4, with 7 positions matching TRBD1. The V segment lost 3 bases and the J segment 10 bases; nucleotides outside the gene matches: 8. Germline-derived CDR1 and CDR2 are KGHSH and LQKENI. The CDR3 extends over 14 amino acids. CDR3 bases: TGTGCCAGCTCACCGCACAGGGGCCGCCGAAAACTGTTTTTT. Translation: CASSPHRGRRKLFF.

Only one count was recorded for this clone. This chain links TRBV2 with TRBJ2-1; D is ambiguous. The CDR3 extends over 16 amino acids. The V end was cut by 2 bases, the J end by 0 bases, with 11 bases between. Germline V gene sequence: CDR1 SNHLY, CDR2 FYNNEI. The CDR3 nucleotides are TGTGCCAGCAGTGAAAGACGGTGGAGCTCCTACAATGAGCAGTTCTTC. It is translated as CASSERRWSSYNEQFF.

V is TRBV4-1 and J is TRBJ1-1; no firm D call. V gave up 3 bases and J gave up 2 bases, with 16 bases separating them. Germline V lookup: CDR1 MGHRA, CDR2 YSYEKL. This CDR3 has 16 amino acids. The CDR3 sequence is CASSHPLSGENTEAFF. Written as DNA, the CDR3 is TGCGCCAGCAGCCACCCCTTATCCGGGGAAAACACTGAAGCTTTCTTT.